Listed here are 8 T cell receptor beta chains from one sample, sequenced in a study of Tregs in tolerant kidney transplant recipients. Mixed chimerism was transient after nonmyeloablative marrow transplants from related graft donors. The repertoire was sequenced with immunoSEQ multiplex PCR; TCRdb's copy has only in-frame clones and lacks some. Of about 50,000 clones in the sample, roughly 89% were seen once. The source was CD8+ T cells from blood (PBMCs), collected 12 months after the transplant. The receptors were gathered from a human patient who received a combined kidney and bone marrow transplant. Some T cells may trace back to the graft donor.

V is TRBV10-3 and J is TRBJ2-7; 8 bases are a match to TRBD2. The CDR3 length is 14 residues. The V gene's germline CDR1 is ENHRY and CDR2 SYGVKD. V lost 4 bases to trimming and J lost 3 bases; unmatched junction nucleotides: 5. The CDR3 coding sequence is TGTGCCATCAGTGCTAGCGGGTCCCTCTACGAGCAGTACTTC. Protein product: CAISASGSLYEQYF.

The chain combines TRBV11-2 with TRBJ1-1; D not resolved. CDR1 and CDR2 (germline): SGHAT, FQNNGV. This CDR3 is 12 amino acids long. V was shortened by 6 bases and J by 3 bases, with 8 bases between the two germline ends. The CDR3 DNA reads TGTGCCAGCAGTGAGGGCTACACTGAAGCTTTCTTT. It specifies CASSEGYTEAFF.

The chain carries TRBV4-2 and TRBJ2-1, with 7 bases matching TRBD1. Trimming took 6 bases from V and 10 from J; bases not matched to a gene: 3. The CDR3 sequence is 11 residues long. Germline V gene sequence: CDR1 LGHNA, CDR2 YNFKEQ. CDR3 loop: CASRMTGEQFF. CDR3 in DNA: TGTGCCAGCAGGATGACAGGGGAGCAGTTCTTC.

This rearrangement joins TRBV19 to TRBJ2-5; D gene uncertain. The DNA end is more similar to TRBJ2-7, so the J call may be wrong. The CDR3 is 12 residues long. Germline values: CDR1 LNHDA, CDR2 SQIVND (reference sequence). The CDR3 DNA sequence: TGTGCCAGTAGTATATTGGGCCTCGAGCAGTACTTC. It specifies CASSILGLEQYF.

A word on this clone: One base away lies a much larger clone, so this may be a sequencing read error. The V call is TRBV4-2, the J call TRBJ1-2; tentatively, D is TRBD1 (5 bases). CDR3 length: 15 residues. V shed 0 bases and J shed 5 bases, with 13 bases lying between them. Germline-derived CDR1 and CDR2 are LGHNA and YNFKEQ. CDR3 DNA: TGTGCCAGCAGCCAAGATGCGCAGGGTCGATATGGCTACACCTTC. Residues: CASSQDAQGRYGYTF.

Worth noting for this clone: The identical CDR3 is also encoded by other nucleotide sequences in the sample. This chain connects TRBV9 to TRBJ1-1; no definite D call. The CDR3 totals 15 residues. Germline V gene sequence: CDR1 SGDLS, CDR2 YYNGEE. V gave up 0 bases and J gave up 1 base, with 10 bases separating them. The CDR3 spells CASSVGEVPNTEAFF. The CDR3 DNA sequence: TGTGCCAGCAGCGTAGGAGAGGTCCCGAACACTGAAGCTTTCTTT.

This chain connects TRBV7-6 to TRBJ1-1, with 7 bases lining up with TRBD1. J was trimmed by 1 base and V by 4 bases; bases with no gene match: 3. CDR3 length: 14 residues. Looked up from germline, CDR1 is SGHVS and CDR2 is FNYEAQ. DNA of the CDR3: TGTGCCAGCAGCTCAGGGGGAAGGAACACTGAAGCTTTCTTT. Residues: CASSSGGRNTEAFF.

DNA of the CDR3: TGTGCCTCTTACAGGGACGTGGGATATGGCTACACCTTC. It encodes CASYRDVGYGYTF. V usage is TRBV30 and J usage is TRBJ1-2, with a weak D call TRBD1 (6 bases). The CDR3 sequence is 13 residues long. The germline V gene encodes CDR1 GTSNPN and CDR2 SVGIG (reference sequence). Trimming removed 7 bases from V and 5 bases from J, with 17 bases in between. The complete variable domain, with remaining parts taken from reference TRBV30 and TRBJ1-2, reads SQTIHQWPATLVQPVGSPLSLECTVEGTSNPNLYWYRQAAGRGLQLLFYSVGIGQISSEVPQNLSASRPQDRQFILSSKKLLLSDSGFYLCASYRDVGYGYTFGSGTRLTVV.